The 32 T cell receptor beta chains listed next were all sequenced from one sample in a study of shared clonotypes between healthy human individuals. Assay: immunoSEQ multiplex PCR; the TCRdb copy retains only in-frame clones and omits some. Among approximately 1.4 million clones, 95% to 99% were seen once, and the ten largest hold about 0.4%. Source material: naive CD4+ T cells sorted from blood. Subset noted: CD45RA+ positively selected. The receptors stem from a man aged 25-45 years in good health.

The chain joins TRBV6-4 to TRBJ2-3; D is possibly TRBD1 (6 bases). The CDR3 covers 15 residues. Germline CDR1 reads MRHNA; CDR2 reads SNTAGT. Trimming took 0 bases from V and 8 from J, leaving 15 bases between them. The CDR3 sequence is CASSDSPGTYGTQYF. CDR3 sequence (DNA): TGTGCCAGCAGTGACTCTCCGGGGACATACGGTACGCAGTATTTT.

V usage is TRBV28 and J usage is TRBJ2-5, with 7 bases matching TRBD1. V shed 3 bases, J shed 6 bases, and the junction held 7 bases outside the gene matches. The CDR3 has 14 residues. CDR1 and CDR2 (germline): MDHEN, SYDVKM. CDR3 protein: CASSLTGWSQTQYF. DNA of the CDR3: TGTGCCAGCAGTTTGACAGGGTGGTCACAGACCCAGTACTTC.

The V and J genes are TRBV5-1 and TRBJ2-3; perhaps TRBD1 as D (6 bases). Germline CDR1 SGHRS, CDR2 YFSETQ. This CDR3 comprises 16 residues. Trimming took 0 bases from V and 3 from J, leaving 14 bases between them. In DNA, the CDR3 is TGCGCCAGCAGCTTGGTGCGGAACCAGGGGACAGATACGCAGTATTTT. Amino acids: CASSLVRNQGTDTQYF.

The V call is TRBV5-1, the J call TRBJ2-1; 7 bases match TRBD2. Germline V gives CDR1 SGHRS, CDR2 YFSETQ. The CDR3 length is 16 residues. V shed 4 bases, J shed 3 bases, and the junction held 10 bases outside the gene matches. The CDR3 region is CASSLDRPGGYNEQFF. In DNA, the CDR3 is TGCGCCAGCAGCCTCGACAGACCGGGGGGCTACAATGAGCAGTTCTTC.

As regards this clone: The sample carries other DNA sequences with the same CDR3. The CDR3 DNA reads as TGTGCCAGCAGTGAAGAGCGGTCCGGGGAGCTGTTTTTT. Translation: CASSEERSGELFF. This chain links TRBV2 with TRBJ2-2; a weak D match, TRBD2 (5 bases). The CDR3 covers 13 residues. V lost 1 base and J 6 bases, leaving 6 bases between the germline ends. Germline V lookup: CDR1 SNHLY, CDR2 FYNNEI.

V gene TRBV11-2 combines with J gene TRBJ2-7; a weak D match, TRBD1 (6 bases). The CDR3 length is 14 residues. Germline assignment: CDR1 SGHAT and CDR2 FQNNGV. V was clipped by 1 base and J by 10 bases, with 17 bases between them. The CDR3 loop reads CASSLAGTQGPQYF. CDR3 nucleotides: TGTGCCAGCAGCTTAGCCGGGACACAGGGCCCCCAGTACTTC.

This clone was detected only once. The chain combines TRBV27 with TRBJ1-5, with a possible D match to TRBD1 (5 bases). CDR1 MNHEY and CDR2 SMNVEV come from the germline V gene (reference sequence). The CDR3 length is 18 residues. Trimming left V 3 bases short and J 1 base short, with 19 bases between. CDR3 region: CASSFTTFEQGSNQPQHF. The CDR3, as DNA: TGTGCCAGCAGTTTTACCACCTTTGAGCAGGGAAGCAATCAGCCCCAGCATTTT.

This chain uses TRBV5-1 with TRBJ1-1, with D maybe TRBD1 (5 bases). This CDR3 has 15 amino acids. V was pared by 0 bases and J by 4 bases, with 13 bases between. From germline, CDR1 is SGHRS and CDR2 YFSETQ. The CDR3 here is CASSLASGMSTEAFF. DNA for the CDR3: TGCGCCAGCAGCTTGGCCTCAGGGATGAGCACTGAAGCTTTCTTT. The whole variable domain, filled in from reference TRBV5-1 and TRBJ1-1, reads KAGVTQTPRYLIKTRGQQVTLSCSPISGHRSVSWYQQTPGQGLQFLFEYFSETQRNKGNFPGRFSGRQFSNSRSEMNVSTLELGDSALYLCASSLASGMSTEAFFGQGTRLTVV.

The chain couples TRBV7-2 to TRBJ2-3, with D possibly being TRBD2 (7 bases). There are 15 residues in the CDR3. CDR1 SGHTA and CDR2 FQGNSA come from the germline V gene. Trimming pared 2 bases from V and 10 bases from J, leaving 19 bases between. The CDR3 DNA is TGTGCCAGCAGCTTATCTGGGGGGGCCACGGGATCGCAGTATTTT. Protein sequence: CASSLSGGATGSQYF.

The genes are TRBV14 and TRBJ2-2; D is ambiguous. CDR3 length: 13 amino acids. V lost 4 bases to trimming and J lost 2 bases, with 5 bases between them. Looked up from germline, CDR1 is SGHDN and CDR2 is FVKESK. CDR3 region: CASSPPNTGELFF. CDR3 bases: TGTGCCAGCAGCCCACCAAACACCGGGGAGCTGTTTTTT.

The rearrangement joins TRBV5-1 to TRBJ2-7; unclear D gene. V lost 4 bases, J lost 4 bases, and 18 bases lay in between. Germline CDR1 is SGHRS and CDR2 is YFSETQ. CDR3 length equals 15 residues. This CDR3 is CASSRGVASKYEQYF. The CDR3 coding sequence is TGCGCCAGCAGCCGCGGAGTTGCAAGCAAATACGAGCAGTACTTC.

The chain joins TRBV25-1 to TRBJ1-2, with 7 bases lining up with TRBD1. Germline-derived CDR1 and CDR2 are MGHDK and SYGVNS. V lost 5 bases, J lost 4 bases, and 4 bases stayed unmatched. The CDR3 runs 13 residues. The CDR3 protein is CASSLQGSYGYTF. CDR3 nucleotides: TGTGCCAGCAGTTTACAGGGGAGCTATGGCTACACCTTC.

The V call is TRBV2, the J call TRBJ2-7, with D hard to call. CDR3 length equals 13 residues. Germline lookup yields CDR1 SNHLY and CDR2 FYNNEI. V lost 1 base and J 2 bases, leaving 6 bases between the germline ends. The CDR3 sequence is CASSEGRAYEQYF. CDR3 sequence (DNA): TGTGCCAGCAGTGAAGGCAGAGCCTACGAGCAGTACTTC.

The CDR3 DNA sequence: TGTGCCAGCAGTTCTTTTGACAGCGACGGAAACACCATATATTTT. Its translation: CASSSFDSDGNTIYF. The rearrangement joins TRBV28 to TRBJ1-3; possible D gene TRBD1, 5 bases. This CDR3 has 15 residues. CDR1 is MDHEN, CDR2 SYDVKM, per germline. Trimming took off 4 bases at V and 4 bases at J, with 14 bases between the two ends.

The gene calls are TRBV2 and TRBJ2-7; 8 bases match TRBD1. The junction had 6 bases not matched to a gene; V was cut back by 6 bases and J by 5 bases. From germline, CDR1 is SNHLY and CDR2 FYNNEI. CDR3 length equals 13 residues. The CDR3 spells CASRTGQGNEQYF. CDR3 nucleotides: TGTGCCAGCAGGACAGGACAGGGCAACGAGCAGTACTTC.

The V call is TRBV11-2, the J call TRBJ2-7, with 8 nucleotides matching TRBD2. The CDR3 contains 15 residues. J lost 0 bases, V lost 1 base, and 2 bases had no gene match. Germline V gene sequence: CDR1 SGHAT, CDR2 FQNNGV. The CDR3 loop is CASSLGRGASYEQYF. CDR3 DNA: TGTGCCAGCAGCTTAGGGCGGGGGGCCTCCTACGAGCAGTACTTC.

This clone was picked up one time. The chain is built from TRBV7-2 and TRBJ2-1, with a tentative D call TRBD2 (6 bases). The germline CDR1 and CDR2 sequences are SGHTA and FQGNSA. The CDR3 runs to 16 residues. The V and J ends lost 5 bases and 0 bases respectively, with 14 bases between them. CDR3 amino acids: CASSSLAPSSYNEQFF. CDR3 coding DNA: TGTGCCAGCAGCAGTCTAGCGCCGAGCTCCTACAATGAGCAGTTCTTC.

This chain uses TRBV5-4 with TRBJ2-3; 11 positions agree with TRBD2. The CDR3 loop spans 15 amino acids. With 4 bases clipped from V and 2 bases from J, the junction kept 3 bases outside the gene matches. CDR1 is SGHNT, CDR2 YYREEE, per germline (reference sequence). The CDR3 sequence is CASSPGLAATDTQYF. For the CDR3, the DNA is TGTGCCAGCAGCCCGGGACTAGCGGCCACAGATACGCAGTATTTT.

This clone was counted once. V is TRBV29-1 and J is TRBJ2-1; D remains unclear. The CDR3 loop spans 16 amino acids. From germline, CDR1 is SQVTM and CDR2 ANQGSEA. Between the trimmed V and J ends, which lost 4 bases and 0 bases, there was a span of 16 bases. Here the CDR3 reads CSVGKGYRSSYNEQFF. CDR3 sequence (DNA): TGCAGCGTTGGAAAAGGGTACAGAAGCTCCTACAATGAGCAGTTCTTC.

About this clone: The same CDR3 can be traced to other DNA sequences in this sample. The chain combines TRBV18 with TRBJ2-6; TRBD1 agrees at 12 bases. After removal of 3 bases from V and 0 bases from J, the junction contained 0 bases not matched to a gene. The CDR3 runs to 17 residues. Germline V gene lookup returns CDR1 KGHSH and CDR2 LQKENI. The CDR3 sequence: CASSPGQGASGANVLTF. The CDR3 DNA reads TGTGCCAGCTCACCGGGACAGGGGGCCTCTGGGGCCAACGTCCTGACTTTC. The full variable domain, rest sourced from reference TRBV18 and TRBJ2-6, is NAGVMQNPRHLVRRRGQEARLRCSPMKGHSHVYWYRQLPEEGLKFMVYLQKENIIDESGMPKERFSAEFPKEGPSILRIQQVVRGDSAAYFCASSPGQGASGANVLTFGAGSRLTVL.

This chain uses TRBV21-1 with TRBJ1-5; the table assigns TRBD1, which was not confirmed against the DNA. TRBV21-1 is an annotated pseudogene. The CDR3 loop spans 22 amino acids. The CDR3, as DNA: TGTGCCAGCAGCAAATGGACAGGGGGTGACACCTACTTTGCCCCCGTGCATCAGCCCCAGCATTTT. As protein: CASSKWTGGDTYFAPVHQPQHF.

This rearrangement joins TRBV9 to TRBJ1-3; tentative D call: TRBD1 (5 bases). From germline, CDR1 is SGDLS and CDR2 YYNGEE. CDR3 size: 15 residues. The V gene lost 0 bases and the J gene lost 3 bases, with 10 bases spanning the gap. The CDR3 is CASSVEGLRGNTIYF. CDR3 sequence (DNA): TGTGCCAGCAGCGTAGAGGGGTTACGTGGAAACACCATATATTTT.

Concerning this clone: In the same sample, other DNA sequences code for this CDR3. The rearrangement uses TRBV28 and TRBJ2-7; D unresolved. This CDR3 comprises 11 residues. Trimming removed 2 bases at V and 7 bases at J, with 6 bases between. The V gene's germline CDR1 is MDHEN and CDR2 SYDVKM. CDR3 coding DNA: TGTGCCAGCAGTTTAGGCCCGGAGCAGTACTTC. Protein: CASSLGPEQYF.

The V call is TRBV18, the J call TRBJ1-1; D is unclear. CDR1 and CDR2 (germline): KGHSH, LQKENI. With 3 bases removed from V and 8 bases from J, the gap between germline ends came to 10 bases. This CDR3 contains 12 residues. CDR3 sequence: CASSPRRGEAFF. The CDR3 DNA reads as TGTGCCAGCTCACCGCGACGGGGAGAAGCTTTCTTT.

The chain employs TRBV7-9 and TRBJ2-7; D uncertain. The CDR3 length is 15 residues. The V gene's germline CDR1 is SEHNR and CDR2 FQNEAQ (reference sequence). V lost 3 bases and J 2 bases, leaving 14 bases between the germline ends. The CDR3 DNA sequence: TGTGCCAGCAGCTTCGGGCCAGATCGTACCTACGAGCAGTACTTC. Translating gives CASSFGPDRTYEQYF.

The chain couples TRBV28 to TRBJ2-2, with 13 bases fitting TRBD2. Per germline, CDR1 MDHEN and CDR2 SYDVKM. The V segment lost 6 bases and the J segment 5 bases; nucleotides outside the gene matches: 6. The CDR3 covers 16 residues. CDR3 in amino acids: CASSRTSGSGTGELFF. CDR3 sequence (DNA): TGTGCCAGCAGCCGGACTAGCGGGAGCGGAACCGGGGAGCTGTTTTTT. The complete variable domain, with remaining parts taken from reference TRBV28 and TRBJ2-2, reads DVKVTQSSRYLVKRTGEKVFLECVQDMDHENMFWYRQDPGLGLRLIYFSYDVKMKEKGDIPEGYSVSREKKERFSLILESASTNQTSMYLCASSRTSGSGTGELFFGEGSRLTVL.

The CDR3, as DNA: TGCGCCAGCAGCCCGGGACTAGCGGGAGGGCCGCTGGAGACCCAGTACTTC. It specifies CASSPGLAGGPLETQYF. V and J are TRBV5-1 and TRBJ2-5, with 16 bases matching TRBD2. Germline V gene sequence: CDR1 SGHRS, CDR2 YFSETQ. Losses at the gene ends were 4 bases for V and 5 bases for J; bases not matched to a gene: 8. The CDR3 is made up of 17 amino acids.

The rearrangement joins TRBV29-1 to TRBJ1-4, with a tentative D call TRBD1 (5 bases). This CDR3 contains 12 residues. Germline CDR1 reads SQVTM; CDR2 reads ANQGSEA. Trimming took 4 bases from V and 8 from J, leaving 11 bases between them. CDR3 sequence: CSVVGVGEKLFF. In nucleotides, the CDR3 is TGCAGCGTTGTGGGGGTTGGGGAAAAACTGTTTTTT.

This chain connects TRBV14 to TRBJ2-2; TRBD1 is a possible D gene (5 bases). The CDR3 extends over 17 amino acids. Trimming took 0 bases from V and 5 from J, leaving 16 bases between them. Germline CDR1 and CDR2: SGHDN and FVKESK. DNA of the CDR3: TGTGCCAGCAGCCAAGACAAAGGCAGGGCGGTAACCGGGGAGCTGTTTTTT. Its translation: CASSQDKGRAVTGELFF. Full variable domain (rest looked up from reference TRBV14 and TRBJ2-2): EAGVTQFPSHSVIEKGQTVTLRCDPISGHDNLYWYRRVMGKEIKFLLHFVKESKQDESGMPNNRFLAERTGGTYSTLKVQPAELEDSGVYFCASSQDKGRAVTGELFFGEGSRLTVL.

The chain links TRBV4-1 to TRBJ2-5; no firm D call. The germline CDR1 and CDR2 sequences are MGHRA and YSYEKL. The CDR3 extends over 18 amino acids. The V end lost 0 bases, the J end lost 5 bases, and 22 bases lay between the germline ends. The CDR3 coding sequence is TGCGCCAGCAGCCAAGACCACGCCGCGGTCGCCAGTTTGGAGACCCAGTACTTC. Its translation: CASSQDHAAVASLETQYF.

DNA of the CDR3: TGTGCCAGCAGCCCCCGGACTAGCGGATATCCCACAGATACGCAGTATTTT. This translates into CASSPRTSGYPTDTQYF. The rearrangement joins TRBV5-4 to TRBJ2-3; the match to TRBD2 covers 10 bases. Germline CDR1 is SGHNT and CDR2 is YYREEE (reference sequence). With V trimmed by 4 bases and J by 2 bases, 10 bases remained unmatched. The CDR3 consists of 17 residues.

The genes are TRBV14 and TRBJ1-1, with D unresolved. The V gene's germline CDR1 is SGHDN and CDR2 FVKESK. The V and J ends lost 1 base and 4 bases respectively, with 7 bases between them. CDR3 size: 13 residues. CDR3 in DNA: TGTGCCAGCAGCCAAGTAGACGGCACTGAAGCTTTCTTT. This encodes CASSQVDGTEAFF.